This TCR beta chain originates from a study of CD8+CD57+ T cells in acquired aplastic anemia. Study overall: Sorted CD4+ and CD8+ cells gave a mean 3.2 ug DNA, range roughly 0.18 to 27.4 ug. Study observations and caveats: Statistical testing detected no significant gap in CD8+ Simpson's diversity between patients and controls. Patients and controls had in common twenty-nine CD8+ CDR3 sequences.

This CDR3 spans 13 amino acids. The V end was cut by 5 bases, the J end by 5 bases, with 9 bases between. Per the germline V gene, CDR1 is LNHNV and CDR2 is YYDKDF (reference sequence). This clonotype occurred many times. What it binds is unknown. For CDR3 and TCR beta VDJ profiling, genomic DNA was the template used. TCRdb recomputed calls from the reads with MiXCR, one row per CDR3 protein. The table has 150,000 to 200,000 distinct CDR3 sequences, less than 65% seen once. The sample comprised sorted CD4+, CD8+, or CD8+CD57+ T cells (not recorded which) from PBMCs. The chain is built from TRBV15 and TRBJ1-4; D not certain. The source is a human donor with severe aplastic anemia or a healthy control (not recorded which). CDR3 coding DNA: TGTGCCACCAGCGGGCGTACCAATGAAAAACTGTTTTTT. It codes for CATSGRTNEKLFF.